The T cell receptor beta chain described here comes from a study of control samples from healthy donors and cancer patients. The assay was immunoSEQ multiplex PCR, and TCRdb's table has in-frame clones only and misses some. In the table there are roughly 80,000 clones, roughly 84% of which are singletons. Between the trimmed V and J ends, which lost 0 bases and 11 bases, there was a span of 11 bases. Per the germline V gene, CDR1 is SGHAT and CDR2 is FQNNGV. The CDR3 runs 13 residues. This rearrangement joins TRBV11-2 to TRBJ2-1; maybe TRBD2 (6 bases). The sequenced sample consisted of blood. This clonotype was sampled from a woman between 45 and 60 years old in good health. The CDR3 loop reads CASSLDLAGKQFF. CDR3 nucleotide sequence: TGTGCCAGCAGCTTAGATCTGGCGGGGAAGCAGTTCTTC.